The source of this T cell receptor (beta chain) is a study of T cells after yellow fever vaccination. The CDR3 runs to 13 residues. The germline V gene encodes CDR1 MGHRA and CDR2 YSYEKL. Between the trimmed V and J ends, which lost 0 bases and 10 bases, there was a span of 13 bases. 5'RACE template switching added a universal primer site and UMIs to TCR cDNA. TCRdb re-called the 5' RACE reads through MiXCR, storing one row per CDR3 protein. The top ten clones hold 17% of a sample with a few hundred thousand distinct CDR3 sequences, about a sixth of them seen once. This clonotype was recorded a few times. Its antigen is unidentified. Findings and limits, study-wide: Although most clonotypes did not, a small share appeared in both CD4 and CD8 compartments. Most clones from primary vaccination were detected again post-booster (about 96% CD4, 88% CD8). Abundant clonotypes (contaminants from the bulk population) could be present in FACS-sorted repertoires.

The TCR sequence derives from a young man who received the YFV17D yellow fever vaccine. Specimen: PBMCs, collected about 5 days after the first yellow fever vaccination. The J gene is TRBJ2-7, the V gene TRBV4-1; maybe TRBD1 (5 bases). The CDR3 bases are TGCGCCAGCAGCCAAGATTTAAGGGGCCGCCAGTACGTC. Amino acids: CASSQDLRGRQYV.